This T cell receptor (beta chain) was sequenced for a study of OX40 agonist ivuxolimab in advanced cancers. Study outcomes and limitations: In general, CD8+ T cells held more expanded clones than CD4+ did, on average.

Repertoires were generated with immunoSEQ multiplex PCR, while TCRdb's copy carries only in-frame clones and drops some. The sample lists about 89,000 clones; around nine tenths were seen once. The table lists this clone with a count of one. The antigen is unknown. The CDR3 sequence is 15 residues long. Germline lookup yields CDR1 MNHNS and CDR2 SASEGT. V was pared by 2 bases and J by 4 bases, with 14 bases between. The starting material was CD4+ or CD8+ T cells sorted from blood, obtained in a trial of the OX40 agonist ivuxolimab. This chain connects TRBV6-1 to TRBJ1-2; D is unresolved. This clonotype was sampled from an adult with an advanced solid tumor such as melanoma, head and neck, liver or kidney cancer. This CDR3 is CASSERFGWGYGYTF. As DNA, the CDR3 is TGTGCCAGCAGTGAAAGGTTTGGGTGGGGCTATGGCTACACCTTC.